This is a list of T cell receptor beta chains from one sample in a study of graft-versus-host responses after intestinal transplantation. Using immunoSEQ multiplex PCR, the repertoire was profiled, and TCRdb retains in-frame clones only, with some absent. The table shows about 97,000 clones, with roughly 89% occurring only once. Their specific antigens are unknown. The sample in question was unstimulated CD4+ T cells sorted from spleen or lymph node cells, obtained before transplant. These receptors were collected from a human donor who was the organ donor for an intestinal transplant. CDR3s include the opening cysteine and the closing phenylalanine or tryptophan. Fields, in order: clone size, V gene, D gene, J gene, CDR3 protein, CDR3 DNA. D genes are given only for firm matches. Clone size is given for some rows only: seen once, a few or many times, or a class if the clone is expanded.

NA	TRBV7-9	NA	TRBJ2-3	CASNKGYGTDTQYF	TGTGCCAGCAACAAGGGGTATGGCACAGATACGCAGTATTTT
NA	TRBV18	TRBD2	TRBJ2-3	CASSHAAGVDTQYF	TGTGCCAGCTCCCACGCAGCGGGGGTGGATACGCAGTATTTT
NA	TRBV15	NA	TRBJ2-7	CATSRVFVSFAYEQYF	TGTGCCACCAGCAGAGTGTTTGTAAGCTTCGCCTACGAGCAGTACTTC
NA	TRBV6-7	TRBD1	TRBJ2-2	CASPLTRAGGSGELFF	TGTGCCAGCCCGTTAACTCGGGCAGGGGGTAGCGGGGAGCTGTTTTTT
NA	TRBV4-1	TRBD2	TRBJ2-2	CASSLRLAGNTGELFF	TGCGCCAGCAGCCTGCGACTAGCGGGGAACACCGGGGAGCTGTTTTTT
NA	TRBV18	NA	TRBJ2-3	CASSPPSGGLTDTQYF	TGTGCCAGCTCACCACCGTCGGGGGGCCTCACAGATACGCAGTATTTT
NA	TRBV12-5	NA	TRBJ1-1	CASGLGMGGFNTEAFF	TGTGCTAGTGGTTTGGGGATGGGAGGGTTTAACACTGAAGCTTTCTTT
NA	TRBV19	TRBD1	TRBJ1-2	CASSVGTGTNYGYTF	TGTGCCAGTAGTGTCGGGACAGGGACTAACTATGGCTACACCTTC
NA	TRBV5-8	NA	TRBJ2-2	CASSFAGTLYTGELFF	TGTGCCAGCAGCTTTGCCGGGACTCTCTACACCGGGGAGCTGTTTTTT
NA	TRBV9	NA	TRBJ1-2	CASSVEVGLNYGYTF	TGTGCCAGCAGCGTAGAGGTAGGACTAAACTATGGCTACACCTTC
NA	TRBV4-2	TRBD2	TRBJ2-1	CASSLQGLRGHEQFF	TGTGCCAGCAGCCTCCAGGGACTACGGGGCCATGAGCAGTTCTTC
NA	TRBV6-5	NA	TRBJ1-3	CASSYSTGSGNTIYF	TGTGCCAGCAGTTACTCGACTGGTTCTGGAAACACCATATATTTT
NA	TRBV7-9	TRBD2	TRBJ2-2	CASSSLAGSGGELFF	TGTGCCAGCAGCTCCTTAGCGGGGTCGGGCGGGGAGCTGTTTTTT
NA	TRBV2	NA	TRBJ2-2	CASTRWANTGELFF	TGTGCCAGCACGAGGTGGGCGAACACCGGGGAGCTGTTTTTT
NA	TRBV5-1	NA	TRBJ2-1	CASSSGVYNEQFF	TGCGCCAGCAGCTCCGGGGTCTACAATGAGCAGTTCTTC
NA	TRBV10-3	TRBD2	TRBJ2-1	CATERGSGASYEQFF	TGTGCCACTGAGAGGGGTAGCGGGGCGAGCTATGAGCAGTTCTTC
few	TRBV6-4	NA	TRBJ2-3	CASRRDNTDTQYF	TGTGCCAGCAGGAGGGACAACACAGATACGCAGTATTTT
NA	TRBV5-1	TRBD1	TRBJ1-3	CASSSTGAGNTIYF	TGCGCCAGCAGTTCGACAGGGGCTGGAAACACCATATATTTT
NA	TRBV7-3	NA	TRBJ1-1	CASSLSSNTEAFF	TGTGCCAGCAGCTTATCGTCGAACACTGAAGCTTTCTTT
NA	TRBV19	NA	TRBJ2-1	CASSMPQSYNEQFF	TGTGCCAGTAGTATGCCCCAGTCCTACAATGAGCAGTTCTTC